This TCR beta chain was sequenced during a study of response to subunit inactivated influenza vaccine. TCRdb reprocessed the RT-PCR reads with MiXCR, giving one entry per CDR3 protein. The data show about 700,000 distinct CDR3 sequences, over 11% seen once. Study results and limitations: It was the authors' suggestion that each seasonal influenza vaccination recruits few new T cells.

CDR1 is MGHRA and CDR2 is YSYEKL in the germline V gene. With 0 bases removed from V and 1 base from J, the gap between germline ends came to 15 bases. This CDR3 is built from 17 residues. Remarks on this clonotype: The antigen remains undetermined.

This material consisted of PBMCs from blood, taken 14 to 15 days before vaccination. J is TRBJ1-2 and V is TRBV4-1; D gene unclear. The origin of this receptor is a man aged 45 to 65 who received an inactivated influenza vaccine. CDR3 in DNA: TGCGCCAGCAGCCAAGAGTTTAGGTCGAACTTTAACTATGGCTACACCTTC. Its protein is CASSQEFRSNFNYGYTF.